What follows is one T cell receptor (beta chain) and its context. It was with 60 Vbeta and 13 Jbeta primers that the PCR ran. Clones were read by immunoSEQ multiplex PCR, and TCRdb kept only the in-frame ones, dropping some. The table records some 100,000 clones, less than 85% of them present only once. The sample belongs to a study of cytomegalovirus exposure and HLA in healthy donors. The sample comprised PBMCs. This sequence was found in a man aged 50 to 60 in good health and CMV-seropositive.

The CDR3 nucleotides are TGCGCCAGCAGCTTGGCGGTAAAAGTGAGTGAGCAGTTCTTC. Amino acids: CASSLAVKVSEQFF. The chain is built from TRBV5-1 and TRBJ2-1; D remains unclear. The CDR3 loop spans 14 amino acids. Trimming took off 0 bases at V and 9 bases at J, with 13 bases between the two ends. CDR1 and CDR2 from the germline V gene are SGHRS and YFSETQ.